The rows below give T cell receptor beta chains drawn from one sample of a study of blood T cells in healthy people across ages. TCRdb analysed the 5' RACE reads with MiXCR anew, one entry per CDR3 protein. The sample lists approximately 880,000 distinct CDR3 sequences; roughly 48% were seen once. Sequenced input: blood. The receptors derive from a man younger than 40 in good health. Each CDR3 is given with its conserved first and last residue. Each record gives: V gene, J gene, D gene, clone size, CDR3 DNA, CDR3 protein. D genes are given only for firm matches. Some rows have no size entry. The others give once, few or many, or a class for an expanded clone.

V: TRBV28; J: TRBJ1-2; D: NA; size: NA; DNA: TGTGCCAGCAGTTCCCCCTCGACATTGGTCTATGGCTACACCTTC; CDR3: CASSSPSTLVYGYTF
V: TRBV6-2/TRBV6-3; J: TRBJ1-1; D: NA; size: NA; DNA: TGTGCCAGCAGTTACGGTCGGTCCGGGAACACTGAAGCTTTCTTT; CDR3: CASSYGRSGNTEAFF
V: TRBV29-1; J: TRBJ2-7; D: NA; size: NA; DNA: TGCAGCGGCCGGGGGCTCTACGAGCAGTACTTC; CDR3: CSGRGLYEQYF
V: TRBV25-1; J: TRBJ1-2; D: NA; size: NA; DNA: TGTGCCAGCAGTGTCGAAGGGTTTAATGGCTACACCTTC; CDR3: CASSVEGFNGYTF
V: TRBV6-2/TRBV6-3; J: TRBJ1-2; D: NA; size: NA; DNA: TGTGCCAGCAGTGCTACCGGGACAACTACCGAAGGCTACACCTTC; CDR3: CASSATGTTTEGYTF
V: TRBV20-1; J: TRBJ1-4; D: NA; size: NA; DNA: TGCAGTGGGAGTGTACAGGGAACTTTTAATGAAAAACTGTTTTTT; CDR3: CSGSVQGTFNEKLFF
V: TRBV30; J: TRBJ2-1; D: TRBD2; size: once; DNA: TGTGCCTGGACTAGCGGGGTCAATGAGCAGTTCTTC; CDR3: CAWTSGVNEQFF
V: TRBV4-1; J: TRBJ2-1; D: TRBD1; size: NA; DNA: TGCGCCAGCAGCCGCCTCGGACAGGGAGTAAGCAATGAGCAGTTCTTC; CDR3: CASSRLGQGVSNEQFF
V: TRBV20-1; J: TRBJ2-1; D: NA; size: few; DNA: TGCAGTGCTAGAGATTTAACAGGCAGCTCCTACAATGAGCAGTTCTTC; CDR3: CSARDLTGSSYNEQFF
V: TRBV7-8; J: TRBJ2-2; D: NA; size: NA; DNA: TGTGCCAGCAGCTTAGCTGGGAAGAACACCGGGGAGCTGTTTTTT; CDR3: CASSLAGKNTGELFF
V: TRBV27; J: TRBJ2-3; D: NA; size: few; DNA: TGTGCCAGCAGTCCCCCCAGGGGCCGCGGCAGCACAGATACGCAGTATTTT; CDR3: CASSPPRGRGSTDTQYF
V: TRBV13; J: TRBJ2-7; D: TRBD2; size: NA; DNA: TGTGCCAGCAGCTTACAGCGGGGGCATTACTACGAGCAGTACTTC; CDR3: CASSLQRGHYYEQYF
V: TRBV6-4; J: TRBJ2-1; D: TRBD1; size: few; DNA: TGTGCCAGCAGTGTTGACAGGGCTTATGAGCAGTTCTTC; CDR3: CASSVDRAYEQFF
V: TRBV5-1; J: TRBJ2-1; D: TRBD2; size: NA; DNA: TGCGCCAGCAGCTTGGTGGTTAGCGGGGGGCATGAGCAGTTCTTC; CDR3: CASSLVVSGGHEQFF
V: TRBV4-2; J: TRBJ2-3; D: TRBD2; size: NA; DNA: TGTGCCAGCAGCCAAGATTCAACTAGCGGGGGGGCCAGGACGCAGTATTTT; CDR3: CASSQDSTSGGARTQYF
V: TRBV4-2; J: TRBJ1-2; D: TRBD1; size: few; DNA: TGTGCCAGCAGCCAAACGACCGGCAGGGGGCTTACTAACTATGGCTACACCTTC; CDR3: CASSQTTGRGLTNYGYTF
V: TRBV7-3; J: TRBJ2-3; D: NA; size: NA; DNA: TGTGCCAGCAGTATCCTCGCCCAAGATACGCAGTATTTT; CDR3: CASSILAQDTQYF
V: TRBV7-9; J: TRBJ2-7; D: TRBD2; size: NA; DNA: TGTGCCAGCAGCGCCAGCGGGAGTTCCTACGAGCAGTACTTC; CDR3: CASSASGSSYEQYF